This T cell receptor beta chain was identified during a study of blood T cell repertoires in COVID-19. The V end lost 0 bases, the J end lost 3 bases, and 12 bases lay between the germline ends. Germline V gene lookup returns CDR1 SGHRS and CDR2 YFSETQ. This CDR3 is built from 15 residues. Profiled with immunoSEQ multiplex PCR; TCRdb holds only in-frame clones, not every one. The table has some 160,000 clones, about 82% seen once; the top ten hold around 6.2%. Participant-reported clinical history was the basis for cohort assignment. Cohort 3 recovery required two negative PCRs, clearance, or symptom resolution.

This clonotype originated in a woman in her 40s who had recovered from COVID-19. The chain joins TRBV5-1 to TRBJ1-1; D not resolved. The sample taken for sequencing was PBMCs or T cells enriched from blood (not recorded which). The CDR3 reads CASSLDGRGDTEAFF. The CDR3, as DNA: TGCGCCAGCAGCTTGGACGGCCGCGGGGACACTGAAGCTTTCTTT.